The clone carrying this TCR beta chain showed up just once. The germline V gene has CDR1 KGHDR and CDR2 SFDVKD. The trim removed 1 base at V and 2 bases at J, leaving 6 bases unmatched. CDR3 length: 16 amino acids. This specimen comes from a study of blood T cell repertoires in COVID-19. Background on the study: Nucleic acid was either cDNA or gDNA, and it came from T cells, B-cell-depleted T cells, or PBMCs.

TCRdb's table, derived via immunoSEQ multiplex PCR, lists solely in-frame clones and lacks some. The sample yields about 400,000 clones, under 90% seen once. Membership in each cohort depended on participant-reported clinical history. Each recovered donor of Cohort 3 presented with two negative PCRs, clearance, or symptom resolution. The origin of this receptor is a woman between 25 and 40 years old who had recovered from COVID-19. Sequenced sample: PBMCs or T cells enriched from blood (not recorded which). The V call is TRBV24-1, the J call TRBJ2-5; TRBD1 aligns across 7 bases. The CDR3 here is CATSDFGTEKQETQYF. CDR3 sequence (DNA): TGTGCCACCAGTGATTTTGGGACAGAGAAACAAGAGACCCAGTACTTC.